The sequence of this T cell receptor beta chain was determined in a study of blood T cell repertoires in COVID-19. The assay was immunoSEQ multiplex PCR, and TCRdb's table has in-frame clones only and misses some. The top ten clones hold 9% to 10% of a sample with under 80,000 clones, around 77% of them seen once. In germline, CDR1 is SGHRS, CDR2 YFSETQ. V gave up 5 bases and J gave up 3 bases; unmatched junction bases: 7. The CDR3 is 14 residues long. This receptor was taken from a human donor in a cohort sampled during active COVID-19. This chain joins TRBV5-1 and TRBJ2-7, with 8 positions matching TRBD1. Sequencing input: peripheral blood. CDR3 in DNA: TGCGCCAGCAGTTCTCCCGACAGGGGCTACGAGCAGTACTTC. Its protein is CASSSPDRGYEQYF.